The 16 T cell receptor beta chains given below trace back to one sample, sequenced in a study of radiation and T cells in renal cell carcinoma. Time point indicated: blood 2 weeks post-SBRT. Treatment noted: 15 Gy SBRT to primary tumor, nephrectomy 4 weeks later. The method was immunoSEQ multiplex PCR; TCRdb's version includes in-frame clones alone and lacks a portion of them. The table shows some 150,000 clones, with roughly 89% occurring only once. The specimen comprised blood, sampled from a patient whose treatment included radiotherapy and nephrectomy. These receptors originate from a woman between 45 and 65 years old with renal cell carcinoma.

The V gene is TRBV15, the J gene TRBJ2-7; no clear D. Germline V gene lookup returns CDR1 LNHNV and CDR2 YYDKDF (reference sequence). CDR3 length equals 14 residues. Trimming stripped 0 bases from V and 7 bases from J, with 13 bases between. For the CDR3, the DNA is TGTGCCACCAGCAGAGATATGGCTCAAAGGGAGCAGTACTTC. Encoded protein: CATSRDMAQREQYF.

This chain joins TRBV7-8 and TRBJ2-5; 7 bases map to TRBD1. The tail of the sequence fits TRBJ2-7 better, so the J call may be wrong. This CDR3 is built from 14 residues. Per the germline V gene, CDR1 is SGHVS and CDR2 is FQNEAQ. The CDR3 DNA sequence: TGTGCCAGCAGCTCCACACAGGGGCCCTACGAGCAGTACTTC. This translates into CASSSTQGPYEQYF.

V is TRBV7-2 and J is TRBJ1-2; D remains unclear. Trimming took 6 bases from V and 1 from J, leaving 6 bases between them. CDR1 is SGHTA, CDR2 FQGNSA, per germline. The CDR3 is 12 amino acids. The CDR3 bases are TGTGCCAGCAGTCCAGTTAACTATGGCTACACCTTC. As protein: CASSPVNYGYTF.

The rearrangement uses TRBV4-1 and TRBJ1-1, with D possibly matching TRBD1 (6 bases). Germline CDR1 MGHRA, CDR2 YSYEKL. The CDR3 has 16 residues. The ends were cut back, 0 bases at V and 0 bases at J, with 11 bases in the middle. This chain's CDR3 is CASSQEIGQMNTEAFF. DNA of the CDR3: TGCGCCAGCAGCCAAGAAATAGGACAGATGAACACTGAAGCTTTCTTT.

V gene TRBV4-1 combines with J gene TRBJ1-1, with D unclear. Germline V lookup: CDR1 MGHRA, CDR2 YSYEKL. This CDR3 is built from 15 residues. V lost 3 bases, J lost 1 base, and 12 bases lay in between. The DNA of the CDR3 is TGCGCCAGCAGCCAGTATAGACTGGAGAACACTGAAGCTTTCTTT. Translation: CASSQYRLENTEAFF.

The J gene is TRBJ1-2, the V gene TRBV5-1, with D possibly TRBD1 on 6 matching bases. V gave up 4 bases and J gave up 1 base, with 14 bases separating them. The CDR3 extends over 15 amino acids. Germline V CDR1 and CDR2: SGHRS, YFSETQ. CDR3 in amino acids: CASSRGDTNNYGYTF. CDR3 nucleotide sequence: TGCGCCAGCAGCAGGGGGGACACCAATAACTATGGCTACACCTTC.

This chain joins TRBV5-1 and TRBJ1-4, with TRBD1 identical over 9 bases. CDR1 SGHRS and CDR2 YFSETQ come from the germline V gene. V lost 4 bases, J lost 4 bases, and 5 bases stayed unmatched. The CDR3 consists of 15 residues. The chain's CDR3 is CASSPSTGGNEKLFF. CDR3 nucleotides: TGCGCCAGCAGCCCCTCGACAGGGGGTAATGAAAAACTGTTTTTT. The variable domain in full, completed from reference TRBV5-1 and TRBJ1-4, reads KAGVTQTPRYLIKTRGQQVTLSCSPISGHRSVSWYQQTPGQGLQFLFEYFSETQRNKGNFPGRFSGRQFSNSRSEMNVSTLELGDSALYLCASSPSTGGNEKLFFGSGTQLSVL.

The chain combines TRBV19 with TRBJ2-2, with no clear D. This CDR3 is 12 amino acids long. CDR1 and CDR2 (germline): LNHDA, SQIVND (reference sequence). V lost 5 bases and J lost 6, with 7 bases in between. This chain's CDR3 is CASSLQPGELFF. The DNA for the CDR3 is TGTGCCAGTAGTTTGCAGCCCGGGGAGCTGTTTTTT.

The rearrangement joins TRBV13 to TRBJ1-6, with 7 bases identical to TRBD1. The junction had 2 bases not matched to a gene; V was cut back by 5 bases and J by 4 bases. Germline V CDR1 and CDR2: PRHDT, FYEKMQ (reference sequence). The length of the CDR3 is 14 residues. CDR3 loop: CASSPGQYNSPLHF. Written as DNA, the CDR3 is TGTGCCAGCAGCCCGGGACAGTATAATTCACCCCTCCACTTT. Together with reference TRBV13 and TRBJ1-6, the CDR3 gives the full variable domain: AAGVIQSPRHLIKEKRETATLKCYPIPRHDTVYWYQQGPGQDPQFLISFYEKMQSDKGSIPDRFSAQQFSDYHSELNMSSLELGDSALYFCASSPGQYNSPLHFGNGTRLTVT.

The count of this clone is one. V gene TRBV19 combines with J gene TRBJ2-5, with TRBD1 identical over 8 bases. The germline CDR1 and CDR2 sequences are LNHDA and SQIVND (reference sequence). This CDR3 is built from 15 residues. V gave up 2 bases and J gave up 5 bases; unmatched junction bases: 7. The CDR3 DNA reads as TGTGCCAGTAGTATATCAGGGGGCGCAGAGGAGACCCAGTACTTC. This encodes CASSISGGAEETQYF.

The CDR3 DNA reads as TGTGCCAGCAGGCCAGGAGCTATGTTGCTGGACACTGAAGCTTTCTTT. This sequence encodes CASRPGAMLLDTEAFF. The V call is TRBV7-9, the J call TRBJ1-1; D unclear. With 6 bases removed from V and 3 bases from J, the gap between germline ends came to 20 bases. Per the germline V gene, CDR1 is SEHNR and CDR2 is FQNEAQ (reference sequence). The CDR3 is 16 residues long.

This clone has only a few counts. The chain couples TRBV4-2 to TRBJ2-1; TRBD2 matches 10 bases. The germline gives CDR1 LGHNA, CDR2 YNFKEQ. The ends lost 1 base at V and 6 bases at J; junction bases unmatched: 6. The CDR3 covers 16 residues. The CDR3 sequence: CASSQVSGGFINEQFF. In nucleotides, the CDR3 is TGTGCCAGCAGCCAAGTTAGCGGGGGGTTTATCAATGAGCAGTTCTTC.

The chain is built from TRBV4-2 and TRBJ2-7; 7 bases agree with TRBD1. V shed 3 bases, J shed 3 bases, and the junction held 11 bases outside the gene matches. Germline CDR1 and CDR2: LGHNA and YNFKEQ. The length of the CDR3 is 16 residues. CDR3 sequence reads: CASSQLYRDSFYEQYF. DNA for the CDR3: TGTGCCAGCAGCCAGTTGTACCGGGACAGTTTCTACGAGCAGTACTTC.

This chain links TRBV30 with TRBJ1-4; D may be TRBD1 (5 bases). The ends were cut back, 1 base at V and 8 bases at J, with 14 bases in the middle. The CDR3 has 14 residues. Germline V gene sequence: CDR1 GTSNPN, CDR2 SVGIG (reference sequence). This chain's CDR3 is CAWSGGAPGEKLFF. Written as DNA, the CDR3 is TGTGCCTGGAGTGGAGGGGCCCCGGGAGAAAAACTGTTTTTT.

This rearrangement joins TRBV19 to TRBJ1-5, with TRBD1 identical over 9 bases. Germline V gene sequence: CDR1 LNHDA, CDR2 SQIVND (reference sequence). The CDR3 sequence is 17 residues long. The V segment lost 1 base and the J segment 4 bases; nucleotides outside the gene matches: 8. CDR3 loop: CASSIVRGTGYNQPQHF. DNA for the CDR3: TGTGCCAGTAGTATAGTGCGCGGGACAGGGTATAATCAGCCCCAGCATTTT.

The chain joins TRBV7-6 to TRBJ1-2, with 7 bases identical to TRBD1. Trimming took 5 bases from V and 0 from J; bases not matched to a gene: 9. The CDR3 is made up of 16 amino acids. Per germline, CDR1 SGHVS and CDR2 FNYEAQ. This chain's CDR3 is CASSEGQPGTNYGYTF. CDR3 nucleotides: TGTGCCAGCAGCGAGGGACAGCCGGGCACTAACTATGGCTACACCTTC.